One sample yielded the 12 T cell receptor beta chains listed below, sequenced in a study of blood T cell repertoires in COVID-19 (dated by TCRdb to 2019 to 2021). The receptor library was made with the immunoSEQ multiplex PCR assay. Imported from immuneACCESS, the table was reduced by TCRdb to in-frame sequences with V and J called. These copies leave out some clones; in studies compared against another copy, an unresolved V gene accounts for under half, and the cause of the remainder is not known. The sample table lists about 60,000 clones, roughly 82% of them with a count of one. Over 40% of the sample goes to the ten largest clones. Input material: peripheral blood. The receptors come from a human donor in a cohort sampled during active COVID-19.

The chain couples TRBV7-6 to TRBJ2-7; 7 nucleotides match TRBD1. V dropped 1 base and J dropped 0; count of bases not matched to a gene: 3. The CDR3 is made up of 15 amino acids. Germline V CDR1 and CDR2: SGHVS, FNYEAQ. The CDR3 spells CASSLEGQPSYEQYF. The CDR3 nucleotides are TGTGCCAGCAGCTTAGAGGGACAGCCCTCCTACGAGCAGTACTTC.

This sequence joins TRBV4-3 and TRBJ1-2; no clear D. CDR3 size: 14 residues. V was shortened by 1 base and J by 0 bases, with 6 bases between the two germline ends. Germline lookup yields CDR1 LGHNA and CDR2 YSLEER. The CDR3, as DNA: TGCGCCAGCAGCCAAGGGCAGACTAACTATGGCTACACCTTC. Protein product: CASSQGQTNYGYTF.

The V gene is TRBV7-9, the J gene TRBJ1-2; D possibly corresponds to TRBD1 (5 bases). The CDR3 is made up of 14 amino acids. V lost 6 bases to trimming and J lost 2 bases, with 13 bases between them. Germline V gives CDR1 SEHNR, CDR2 FQNEAQ (reference sequence). Here the CDR3 DNA reads TGTGCCAGCAGACTGACGGGGGAGAACTATGGCTACACCTTC. Protein: CASRLTGENYGYTF.

V gene TRBV28 combines with J gene TRBJ1-2; possibly TRBD1 for D (5 bases). The CDR3 has 14 residues. Germline loops: CDR1 MDHEN, CDR2 SYDVKM. V lost 4 bases to trimming and J lost 2 bases, with 11 bases between them. This CDR3 reads CASSWRGSNYGYTF. The CDR3 nucleotides read TGTGCCAGCAGTTGGCGGGGGTCGAACTATGGCTACACCTTC.

V and J are TRBV5-5 and TRBJ1-5; D gene ambiguous. Germline V lookup: CDR1 SGHKS, CDR2 YYEKEE (reference sequence). The CDR3 loop spans 15 amino acids. Trimming left V 3 bases short and J 9 bases short, with 19 bases between. CDR3 in amino acids: CASSWTPNEVGPQHF. CDR3 bases: TGTGCCAGCAGCTGGACTCCAAATGAGGTGGGGCCCCAGCATTTT.

The chain employs TRBV7-3 and TRBJ2-3; 12 nucleotides line up with TRBD2. With V trimmed by 3 bases and J by 6 bases, 7 bases remained unmatched. Per germline, CDR1 SGHTA and CDR2 FQGTGA. The length of the CDR3 is 16 residues. The CDR3 here is CASSLASGGALDTQYF. The CDR3 DNA is TGTGCCAGCAGCTTGGCTAGCGGGGGGGCCCTGGATACGCAGTATTTT.

The rearrangement uses TRBV4-1 and TRBJ1-1; D may be TRBD1 (5 bases). Trimming took off 6 bases at V and 4 bases at J, with 15 bases between the two ends. This CDR3 is built from 14 residues. CDR1 and CDR2 from the germline V gene are MGHRA and YSYEKL. The CDR3 reads CASRTDIPGTEAFF. The CDR3 region has the DNA TGCGCCAGCAGGACAGACATCCCCGGCACTGAAGCTTTCTTT.

The chain has TRBV4-1 and TRBJ2-2; 7 bases map to TRBD2. The CDR3 consists of 18 residues. V trimming: 2 bases; J trimming: 5 bases; junction bases outside the gene matches: 14. Per germline, CDR1 MGHRA and CDR2 YSYEKL. In nucleotides, the CDR3 is TGCGCCAGCAGCCAATCCCCCTCTAGCGGCGGTTTTACCGGGGAGCTGTTTTTT. Protein sequence: CASSQSPSSGGFTGELFF.

The sample holds one count of this clone. The genes are TRBV30 and TRBJ1-2, with unresolved D. The germline V gene has CDR1 GTSNPN and CDR2 SVGIG (reference sequence). The CDR3 loop spans 13 amino acids. V shed 0 bases and J shed 4 bases, with 9 bases lying between them. CDR3 DNA: TGTGCCTGGAGTGTCAAGTCAGGCTATGGCTACACCTTC. Protein sequence: CAWSVKSGYGYTF.

This chain uses TRBV3-1 (or the pseudogene TRBV3-2) with TRBJ2-1, with D maybe TRBD2 (7 bases). This CDR3 is 19 amino acids long. The V gene's germline CDR1 is LGHDT and CDR2 YNNKEL (reference sequence). Trimming left V 5 bases short and J 6 bases short, with 29 bases between. The DNA of the CDR3 is TGTGCCAGCAGCTCCGATGGTGGACCGAGGGGGGGCGTGACCAATGAGCAGTTCTTC. Translating gives CASSSDGGPRGGVTNEQFF.

The J gene is TRBJ1-5, the V gene TRBV2, with a weak D call TRBD1 (6 bases). The V end lost 7 bases, the J end lost 2 bases, and 12 bases lay between the germline ends. The CDR3 is 14 amino acids. Germline CDR1 is SNHLY and CDR2 is FYNNEI. CDR3 DNA: TGTGCCAGCAAGGGGGTAGAGGGCAATCAGCCCCAGCATTTT. It encodes CASKGVEGNQPQHF.

This clone has only one observation. The rearrangement uses TRBV18 and TRBJ2-5; D not resolved. Germline values: CDR1 KGHSH, CDR2 LQKENI. The CDR3 totals 13 residues. Trimming took off 3 bases at V and 2 bases at J, with 7 bases between the two ends. The CDR3 coding sequence is TGTGCCAGCTCACCGGGCACTCAAGAGACCCAGTACTTC. Translating gives CASSPGTQETQYF.